This T cell receptor (beta chain) emerged from a study of PD-1 blockade in mismatch repair-deficient tumors. The V end lost 9 bases, the J end lost 6 bases, and 15 bases lay between the germline ends. This CDR3 comprises 13 residues. Germline V CDR1 and CDR2: MNHEY, SVGAGI. Libraries were prepared by immunoSEQ multiplex PCR; TCRdb keeps only in-frame clonotypes and omits some of them. The data hold 90,000 to 130,000 clones, with over 60% observed a single time. This clone was seen only once. This chain joins TRBV6-5 and TRBJ1-5, with D possibly TRBD1 on 6 matching bases. Sequencing used peripheral blood, obtained 60 weeks after starting pembrolizumab. This sequence was found in an adult with mismatch repair-deficient cancer. The CDR3 sequence is CASRGQRGQPQHF. CDR3 DNA sequence: TGTGCCAGTCGGGGGCAGCGAGGTCAGCCCCAGCATTTT.